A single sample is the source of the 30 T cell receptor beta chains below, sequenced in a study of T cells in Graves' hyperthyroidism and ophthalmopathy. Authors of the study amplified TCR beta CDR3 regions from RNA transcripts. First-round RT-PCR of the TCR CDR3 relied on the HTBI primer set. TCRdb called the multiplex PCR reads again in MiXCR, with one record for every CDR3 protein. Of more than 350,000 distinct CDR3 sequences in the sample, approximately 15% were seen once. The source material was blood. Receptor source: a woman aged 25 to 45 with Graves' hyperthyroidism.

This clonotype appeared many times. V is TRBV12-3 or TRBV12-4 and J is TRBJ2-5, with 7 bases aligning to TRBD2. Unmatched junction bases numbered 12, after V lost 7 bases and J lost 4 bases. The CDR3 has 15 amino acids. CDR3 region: CASNDSGEPGETQYF. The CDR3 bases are TGTGCCAGCAACGACAGCGGGGAGCCAGGAGAGACCCAGTACTTC.

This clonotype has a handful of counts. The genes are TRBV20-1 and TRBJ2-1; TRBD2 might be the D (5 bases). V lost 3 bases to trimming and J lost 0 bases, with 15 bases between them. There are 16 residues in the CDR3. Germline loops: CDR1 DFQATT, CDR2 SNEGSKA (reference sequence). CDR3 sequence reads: CSARGAWVSSYNEQFF. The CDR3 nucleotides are TGCAGTGCTAGGGGAGCATGGGTTAGCTCCTACAATGAGCAGTTCTTC.

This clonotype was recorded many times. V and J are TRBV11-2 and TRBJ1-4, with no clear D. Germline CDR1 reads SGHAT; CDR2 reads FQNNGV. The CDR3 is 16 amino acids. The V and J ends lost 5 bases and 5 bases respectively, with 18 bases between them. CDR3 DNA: TGTGCCAGCAGCGCACGCCTCTTAAGCGGCAATGAAAAACTGTTTTTT. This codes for CASSARLLSGNEKLFF. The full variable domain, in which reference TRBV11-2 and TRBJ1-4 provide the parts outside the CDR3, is EAGVAQSPRYKIIEKRQSVAFWCNPISGHATLYWYQQILGQGPKLLIQFQNNGVVDDSQLPKDRFSAERLKGVDSTLKIQPAKLEDSAVYLCASSARLLSGNEKLFFGSGTQLSVL.

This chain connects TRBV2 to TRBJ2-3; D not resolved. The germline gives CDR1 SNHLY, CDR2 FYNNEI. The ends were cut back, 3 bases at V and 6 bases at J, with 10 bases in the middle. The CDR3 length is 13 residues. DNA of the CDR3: TGTGCCAGCAGTGATCGAATGGCGGATACGCAGTATTTT. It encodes CASSDRMADTQYF.

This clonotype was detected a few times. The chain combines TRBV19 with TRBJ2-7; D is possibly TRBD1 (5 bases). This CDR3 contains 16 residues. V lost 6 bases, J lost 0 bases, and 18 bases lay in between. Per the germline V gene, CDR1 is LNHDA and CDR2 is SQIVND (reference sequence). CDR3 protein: CASRTSGYSSSYEQYF. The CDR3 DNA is TGTGCCAGTAGAACGTCAGGGTACTCAAGCTCCTACGAGCAGTACTTC. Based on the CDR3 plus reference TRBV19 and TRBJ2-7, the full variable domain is DGGITQSPKYLFRKEGQNVTLSCEQNLNHDAMYWYRQDPGQGLRLIYYSQIVNDFQKGDIAEGYSVSREKKESFPLTVTSAQKNPTAFYLCASRTSGYSSSYEQYFGPGTRLTVT.

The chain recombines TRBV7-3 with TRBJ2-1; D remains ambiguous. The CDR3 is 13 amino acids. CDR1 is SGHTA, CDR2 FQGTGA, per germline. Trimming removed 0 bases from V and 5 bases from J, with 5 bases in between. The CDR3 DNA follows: TGTGCCAGCAGCTTAACGAACGACAATGAGCAGTTCTTC. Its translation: CASSLTNDNEQFF.

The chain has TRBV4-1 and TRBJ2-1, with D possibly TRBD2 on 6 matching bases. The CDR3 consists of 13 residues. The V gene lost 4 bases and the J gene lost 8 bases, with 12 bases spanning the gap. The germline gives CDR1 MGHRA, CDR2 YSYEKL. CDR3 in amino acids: CASSLRGNDEQFF. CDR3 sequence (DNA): TGCGCCAGCAGCCTCCGGGGGAATGATGAGCAGTTCTTC.

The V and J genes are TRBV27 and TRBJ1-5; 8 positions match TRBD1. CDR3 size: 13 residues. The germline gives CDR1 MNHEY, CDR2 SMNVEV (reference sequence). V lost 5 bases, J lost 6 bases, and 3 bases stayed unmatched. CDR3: CASSPDRVQPQHF. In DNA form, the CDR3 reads TGTGCCAGCAGTCCGGACAGGGTTCAGCCCCAGCATTTT.

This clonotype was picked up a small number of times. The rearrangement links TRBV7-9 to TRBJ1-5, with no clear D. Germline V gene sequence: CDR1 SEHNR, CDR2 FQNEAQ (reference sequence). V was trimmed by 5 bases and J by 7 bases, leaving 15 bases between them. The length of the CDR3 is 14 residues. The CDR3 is CASSLDPDGQPQHF. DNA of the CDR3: TGTGCCAGCAGCCTGGACCCCGACGGGCAGCCCCAGCATTTT.

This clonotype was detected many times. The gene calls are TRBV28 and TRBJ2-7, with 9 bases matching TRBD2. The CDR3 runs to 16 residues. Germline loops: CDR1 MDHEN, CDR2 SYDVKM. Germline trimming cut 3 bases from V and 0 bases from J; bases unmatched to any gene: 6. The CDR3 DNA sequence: TGTGCCAGCAGTTTTTCGGGTAGCGGGAGCTCCTACGAGCAGTACTTC. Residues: CASSFSGSGSSYEQYF.

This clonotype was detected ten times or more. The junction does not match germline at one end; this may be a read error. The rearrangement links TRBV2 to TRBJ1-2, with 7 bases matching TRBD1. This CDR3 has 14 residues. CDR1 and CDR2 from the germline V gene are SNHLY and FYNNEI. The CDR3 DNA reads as TGTGCCAGCGGTGAAACAGGGGAAGTCGGTGGCTACACCTTC. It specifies CASGETGEVGGYTF.

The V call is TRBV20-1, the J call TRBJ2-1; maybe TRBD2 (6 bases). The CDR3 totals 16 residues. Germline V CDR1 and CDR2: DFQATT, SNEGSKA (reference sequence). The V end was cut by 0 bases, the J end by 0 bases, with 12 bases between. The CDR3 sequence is CSARDLYGSSYNEQFF. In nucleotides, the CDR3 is TGCAGTGCTAGAGATCTATACGGGAGCTCCTACAATGAGCAGTTCTTC.

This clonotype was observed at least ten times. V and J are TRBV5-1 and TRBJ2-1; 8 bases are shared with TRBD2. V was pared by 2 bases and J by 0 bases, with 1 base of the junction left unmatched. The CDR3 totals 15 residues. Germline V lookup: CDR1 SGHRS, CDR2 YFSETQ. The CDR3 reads CASSFSGISYNEQFF. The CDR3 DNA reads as TGCGCCAGCAGCTTTAGCGGGATCTCCTACAATGAGCAGTTCTTC.

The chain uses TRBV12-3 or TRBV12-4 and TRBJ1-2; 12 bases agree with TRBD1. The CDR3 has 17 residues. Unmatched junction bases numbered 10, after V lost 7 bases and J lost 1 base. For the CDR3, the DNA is TGTGCCAGCACCCCGGGACAGGGGGCCCTTGTTAACTATGGCTACACCTTC. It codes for CASTPGQGALVNYGYTF.

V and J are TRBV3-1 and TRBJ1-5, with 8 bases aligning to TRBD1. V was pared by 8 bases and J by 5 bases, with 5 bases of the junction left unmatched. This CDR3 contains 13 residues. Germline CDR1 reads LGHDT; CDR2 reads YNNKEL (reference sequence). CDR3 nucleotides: TGTGCCAGCGGCGGGACAGGCTATCAGCCCCAGCATTTT. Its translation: CASGGTGYQPQHF.

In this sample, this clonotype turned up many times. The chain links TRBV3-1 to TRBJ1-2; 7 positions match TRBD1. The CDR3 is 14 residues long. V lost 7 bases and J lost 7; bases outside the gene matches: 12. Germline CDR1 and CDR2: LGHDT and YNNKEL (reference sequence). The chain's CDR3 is CASKESTGRGGYTF. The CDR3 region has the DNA TGTGCCAGCAAAGAATCGACAGGGCGAGGTGGCTACACCTTC.

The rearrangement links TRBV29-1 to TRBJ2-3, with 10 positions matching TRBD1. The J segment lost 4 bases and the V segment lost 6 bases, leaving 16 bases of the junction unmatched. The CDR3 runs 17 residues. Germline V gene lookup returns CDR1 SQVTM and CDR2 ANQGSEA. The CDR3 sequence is CSVPDRGPRALADTQYF. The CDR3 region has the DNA TGCAGCGTCCCCGACAGGGGGCCGCGGGCTTTGGCAGATACGCAGTATTTT.

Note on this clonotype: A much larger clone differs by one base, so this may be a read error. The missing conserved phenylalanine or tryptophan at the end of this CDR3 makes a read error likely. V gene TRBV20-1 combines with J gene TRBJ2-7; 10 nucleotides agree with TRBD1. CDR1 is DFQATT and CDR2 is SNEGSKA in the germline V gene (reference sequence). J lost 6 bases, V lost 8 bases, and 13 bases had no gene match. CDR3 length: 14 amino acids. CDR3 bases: TGCAGTCCTGAGGTTGGGACAGGGGTACGCGAGCAGTACCTC. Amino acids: CSPEVGTGVREQYL.

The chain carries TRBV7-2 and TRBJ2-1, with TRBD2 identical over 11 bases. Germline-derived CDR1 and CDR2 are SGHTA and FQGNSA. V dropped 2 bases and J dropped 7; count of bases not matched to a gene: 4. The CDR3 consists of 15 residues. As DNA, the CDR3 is TGTGCCAGCAGCTTATTCTCTAGCGGGGGGAATGAGCAGTTCTTC. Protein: CASSLFSSGGNEQFF.

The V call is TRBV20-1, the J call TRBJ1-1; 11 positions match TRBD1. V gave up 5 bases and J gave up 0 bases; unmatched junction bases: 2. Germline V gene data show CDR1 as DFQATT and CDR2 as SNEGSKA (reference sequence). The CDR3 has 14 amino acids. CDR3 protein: CSAGTGGLNTEAFF. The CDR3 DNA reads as TGCAGTGCTGGGACAGGGGGACTGAACACTGAAGCTTTCTTT.

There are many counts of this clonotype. The CDR3 region has the DNA TGTGCCAGCAGTCCAATCGACAGGACTAGCGAACGCTCCTACGAGCAGTACTTC. This translates into CASSPIDRTSERSYEQYF. The chain couples TRBV6-2 or TRBV6-3 to TRBJ2-7, with 9 bases fitting TRBD2. V was pared by 5 bases and J by 0 bases, with 14 bases of the junction left unmatched. The CDR3 runs to 18 residues. CDR1 is MNHEY and CDR2 is SVGEGT in the germline V gene.

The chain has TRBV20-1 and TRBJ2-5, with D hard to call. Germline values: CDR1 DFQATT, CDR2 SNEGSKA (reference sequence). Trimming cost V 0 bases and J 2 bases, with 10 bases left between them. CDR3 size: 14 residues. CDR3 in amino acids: CSARDSIWQETQYF. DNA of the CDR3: TGCAGTGCTAGAGATTCTATCTGGCAAGAGACCCAGTACTTC.

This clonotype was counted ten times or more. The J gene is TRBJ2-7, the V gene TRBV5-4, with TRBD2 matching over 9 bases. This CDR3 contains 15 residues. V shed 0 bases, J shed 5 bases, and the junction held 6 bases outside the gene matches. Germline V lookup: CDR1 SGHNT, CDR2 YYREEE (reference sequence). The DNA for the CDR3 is TGTGCCAGCAGCTTGGTGGGTAGCGGGAGCCACGAGCAGTACTTC. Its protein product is CASSLVGSGSHEQYF.

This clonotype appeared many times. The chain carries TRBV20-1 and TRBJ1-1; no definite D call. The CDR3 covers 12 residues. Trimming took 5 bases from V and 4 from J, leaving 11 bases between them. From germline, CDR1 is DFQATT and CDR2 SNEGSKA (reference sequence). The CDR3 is CSARRLGTEAFF. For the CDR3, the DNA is TGCAGTGCTCGACGACTGGGCACTGAAGCTTTCTTT.

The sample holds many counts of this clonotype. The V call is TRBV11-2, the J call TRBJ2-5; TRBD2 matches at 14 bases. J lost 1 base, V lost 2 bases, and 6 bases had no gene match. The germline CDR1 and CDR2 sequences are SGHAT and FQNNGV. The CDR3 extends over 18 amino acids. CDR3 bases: TGTGCCAGCAGCTTAACAGGGACTAGCGGGAGAGGCCAAGAGACCCAGTACTTC. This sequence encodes CASSLTGTSGRGQETQYF. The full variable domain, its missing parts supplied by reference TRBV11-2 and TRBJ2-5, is EAGVAQSPRYKIIEKRQSVAFWCNPISGHATLYWYQQILGQGPKLLIQFQNNGVVDDSQLPKDRFSAERLKGVDSTLKIQPAKLEDSAVYLCASSLTGTSGRGQETQYFGPGTRLLVL.

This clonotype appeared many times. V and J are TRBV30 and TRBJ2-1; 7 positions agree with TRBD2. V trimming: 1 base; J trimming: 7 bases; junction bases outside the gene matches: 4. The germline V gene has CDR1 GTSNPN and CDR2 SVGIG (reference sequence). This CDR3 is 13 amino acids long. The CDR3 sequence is CAWSATLANEQFF. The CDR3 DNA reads TGTGCCTGGAGTGCGACACTAGCGAATGAGCAGTTCTTC. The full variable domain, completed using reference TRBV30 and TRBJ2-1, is SQTIHQWPATLVQPVGSPLSLECTVEGTSNPNLYWYRQAAGRGLQLLFYSVGIGQISSEVPQNLSASRPQDRQFILSSKKLLLSDSGFYLCAWSATLANEQFFGPGTRLTVL.

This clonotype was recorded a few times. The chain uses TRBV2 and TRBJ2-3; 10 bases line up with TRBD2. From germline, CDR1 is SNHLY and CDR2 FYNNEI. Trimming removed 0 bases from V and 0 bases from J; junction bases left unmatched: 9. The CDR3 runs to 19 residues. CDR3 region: CASSEAVAGGGGSTDTQYF. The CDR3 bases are TGTGCCAGCAGTGAAGCTGTAGCGGGAGGTGGGGGCAGCACAGATACGCAGTATTTT. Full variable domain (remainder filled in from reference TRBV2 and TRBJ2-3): EPEVTQTPSHQVTQMGQEVILRCVPISNHLYFYWYRQILGQKVEFLVSFYNNEISEKSEIFDDQFSVERPDGSNFTLKIRSTKLEDSAMYFCASSEAVAGGGGSTDTQYFGPGTRLTVL.

The CDR3 protein is CASSHPDTEAFF. DNA for the CDR3: TGTGCCAGCAGTCACCCGGACACTGAAGCTTTCTTT. The V call is TRBV6-1, the J call TRBJ1-1; D call uncertain. Trimming took off 5 bases at V and 3 bases at J, with 7 bases between the two ends. This CDR3 spans 12 amino acids. Per germline, CDR1 MNHNS and CDR2 SASEGT.

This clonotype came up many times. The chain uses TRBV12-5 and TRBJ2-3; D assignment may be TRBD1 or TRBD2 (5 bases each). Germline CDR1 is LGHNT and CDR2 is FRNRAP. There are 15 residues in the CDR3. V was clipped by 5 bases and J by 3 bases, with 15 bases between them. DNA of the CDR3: TGTGCTAGTGGTACGGGACGGTCGCGAACAGATACGCAGTATTTT. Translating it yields CASGTGRSRTDTQYF.

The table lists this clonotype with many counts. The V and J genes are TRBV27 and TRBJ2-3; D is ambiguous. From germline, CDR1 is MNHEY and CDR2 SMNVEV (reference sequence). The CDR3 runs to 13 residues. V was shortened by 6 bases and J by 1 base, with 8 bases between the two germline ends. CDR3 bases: TGTGCCAGCAGCCAAACCCGCACAGATACGCAGTATTTT. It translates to CASSQTRTDTQYF.